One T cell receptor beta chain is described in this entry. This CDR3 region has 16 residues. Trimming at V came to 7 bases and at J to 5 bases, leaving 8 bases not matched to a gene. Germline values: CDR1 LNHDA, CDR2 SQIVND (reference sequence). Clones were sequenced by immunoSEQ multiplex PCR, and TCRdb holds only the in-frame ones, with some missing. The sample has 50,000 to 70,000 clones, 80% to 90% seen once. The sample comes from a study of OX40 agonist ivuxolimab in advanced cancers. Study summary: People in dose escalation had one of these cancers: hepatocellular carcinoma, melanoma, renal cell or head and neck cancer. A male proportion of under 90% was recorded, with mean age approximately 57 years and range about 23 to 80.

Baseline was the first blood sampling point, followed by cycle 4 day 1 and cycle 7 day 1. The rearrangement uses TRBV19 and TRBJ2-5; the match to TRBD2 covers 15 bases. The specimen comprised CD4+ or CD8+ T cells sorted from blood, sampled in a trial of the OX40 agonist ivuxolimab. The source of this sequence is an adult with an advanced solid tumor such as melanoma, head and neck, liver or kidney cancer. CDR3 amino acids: CASMWTSGGVVETQYF. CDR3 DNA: TGTGCCAGTATGTGGACTAGCGGGGGGGTAGTGGAGACCCAGTACTTC.